Listed here are 9 T cell receptor beta chains from one sample, sequenced in a study of breast tumors, draining lymph nodes, adjacent tissues. TCRdb recomputed calls from the multiplex PCR reads with MiXCR, one row per CDR3 protein. The table includes fewer than 200,000 distinct CDR3 sequences, 30% to 40% detected once. Samples came from axillary lymph nodes draining the breast cancer. Sequenced sample: axillary lymph node tissue. The receptor source for this set is a female donor with breast cancer. Some clones in this sample may be carry-over from other donors' samples.

This clonotype was picked up many times. The CDR3 sequence: CASSSLGALTGYLSNEQFF. In DNA, the CDR3 is TGTGCCAGCAGTTCCCTGGGGGCCCTCACAGGGTACCTGAGCAATGAGCAGTTCTTC. The V call is TRBV6-6, the J call TRBJ2-1; TRBD1 is a possible D gene (6 bases). The ends were cut back, 4 bases at V and 6 bases at J, with 28 bases in the middle. The CDR3 is 19 residues long. Looked up from germline, CDR1 is MNHNY and CDR2 is SVGAGI (reference sequence).

This clonotype was detected ten times or more. The V and J genes are TRBV3-1 and TRBJ1-2; D call uncertain. Trimming removed 2 bases from V and 2 bases from J, with 6 bases in between. The CDR3 runs 13 residues. Germline V gene sequence: CDR1 LGHDT, CDR2 YNNKEL (reference sequence). CDR3 amino acids: CASSQQGNYGYTF. CDR3 bases: TGTGCCAGCAGCCAACAAGGGAACTATGGCTACACCTTC.

In its sample, this clonotype was seen many times. The chain is built from TRBV19 and TRBJ2-7; 12 nucleotides agree with TRBD1. The CDR3 covers 15 residues. J was trimmed by 1 base and V by 6 bases; bases with no gene match: 4. The germline CDR1 and CDR2 sequences are LNHDA and SQIVND (reference sequence). CDR3 region: CASSPGQGASYEQYF. The CDR3 region has the DNA TGTGCCAGTAGCCCGGGACAGGGGGCGTCCTACGAGCAGTACTTC.

This clonotype has only a few counts. V and J are TRBV5-5 and TRBJ1-1, with D perhaps matching TRBD1 (5 bases). Trimming left V 5 bases short and J 1 base short, with 9 bases between. CDR3 length: 13 amino acids. Per the germline V gene, CDR1 is SGHKS and CDR2 is YYEKEE (reference sequence). The DNA for the CDR3 is TGTGCCAGCAGATCTGGACAGAACACTGAAGCTTTCTTT. The encoded protein is CASRSGQNTEAFF.

The gene calls are TRBV4-1 and TRBJ2-5, with D unresolved. The CDR3 extends over 13 amino acids. V lost 6 bases and J lost 5, with 13 bases in between. Germline CDR1 is MGHRA and CDR2 is YSYEKL. The DNA for the CDR3 is TGCGCCAGCAGTTTCAGAAGGGCGGAGACCCAGTACTTC. It is translated as CASSFRRAETQYF.

On this clonotype itself: A much larger clone differs by one base, so this may be a read error. The chain uses TRBV6-1 and TRBJ2-5, with D maybe TRBD1 (6 bases). V gave up 6 bases and J gave up 4 bases, with 12 bases separating them. The germline V gene has CDR1 MNHNS and CDR2 SASEGT. The length of the CDR3 is 13 residues. CDR3 amino acids: CASRRQVRETQYF. The CDR3, as DNA: TGTGCCAGCAGGCGACAGGTACGAGAGACCCAGTACTTC.

This clonotype was seen repeatedly, ten times or more. This rearrangement joins TRBV7-3 to TRBJ2-2; 8 nucleotides match TRBD2. This CDR3 is built from 17 residues. The V gene end was trimmed by 5 bases and the J gene end by 4 bases; junction bases not matched to a gene: 12. Germline V lookup: CDR1 SGHTA, CDR2 FQGTGA. The chain's CDR3 is CASSLRGGLGGTGELFF. Here the CDR3 DNA reads TGTGCCAGCAGCCTCCGGGGGGGACTAGGGGGCACCGGGGAGCTGTTTTTT.

This clonotype appeared many times. The rearrangement uses TRBV5-8 and TRBJ1-6; D is unclear. V was shortened by 3 bases and J by 7 bases, with 14 bases between the two germline ends. Germline lookup yields CDR1 SGHTS and CDR2 YDEGEE. The length of the CDR3 is 15 residues. The CDR3 protein is CASSSQGRENSPLHF. CDR3 nucleotide sequence: TGTGCCAGCAGCTCTCAAGGCCGGGAGAATTCACCCCTCCACTTT.

This clonotype has more than one count but fewer than ten. A much larger clone lies a single base off, so this may be a read error. This chain connects TRBV6-1 to TRBJ2-1, with 10 bases identical to TRBD1. V lost 10 bases and J lost 6; bases outside the gene matches: 6. Looked up from germline, CDR1 is MNHNS and CDR2 is SASEGT. The CDR3 contains 13 residues. In nucleotides, the CDR3 is TGTGCCAACTGGGACAGGGGCTCCAATGAGCAGTTCTTC. Its translation: CANWDRGSNEQFF.